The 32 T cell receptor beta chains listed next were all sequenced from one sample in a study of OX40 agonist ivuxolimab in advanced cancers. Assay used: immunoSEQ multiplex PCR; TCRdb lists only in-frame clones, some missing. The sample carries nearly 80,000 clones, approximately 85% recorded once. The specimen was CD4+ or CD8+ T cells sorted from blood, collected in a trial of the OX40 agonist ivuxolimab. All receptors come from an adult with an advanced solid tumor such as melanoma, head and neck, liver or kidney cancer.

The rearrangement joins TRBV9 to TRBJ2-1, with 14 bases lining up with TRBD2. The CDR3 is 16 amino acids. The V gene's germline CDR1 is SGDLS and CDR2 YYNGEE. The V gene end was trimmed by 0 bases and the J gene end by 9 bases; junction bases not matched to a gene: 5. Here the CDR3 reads CASSVGLAGGGAEQFF. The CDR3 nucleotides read TGTGCCAGCAGCGTAGGACTAGCGGGAGGGGGGGCTGAGCAGTTCTTC.

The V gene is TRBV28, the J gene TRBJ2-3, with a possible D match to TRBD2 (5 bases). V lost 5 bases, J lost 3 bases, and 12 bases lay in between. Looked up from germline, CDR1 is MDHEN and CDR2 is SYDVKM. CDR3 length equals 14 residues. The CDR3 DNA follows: TGTGCCAGCAGTATCCTGGACTCAACAGATACGCAGTATTTT. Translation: CASSILDSTDTQYF.

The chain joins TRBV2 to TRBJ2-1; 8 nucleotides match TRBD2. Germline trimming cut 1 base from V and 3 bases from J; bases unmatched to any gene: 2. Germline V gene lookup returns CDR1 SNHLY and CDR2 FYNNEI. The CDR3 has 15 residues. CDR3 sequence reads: CASSEELAVYNEQFF. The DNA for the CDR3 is TGTGCCAGCAGTGAAGAACTAGCGGTCTACAATGAGCAGTTCTTC.

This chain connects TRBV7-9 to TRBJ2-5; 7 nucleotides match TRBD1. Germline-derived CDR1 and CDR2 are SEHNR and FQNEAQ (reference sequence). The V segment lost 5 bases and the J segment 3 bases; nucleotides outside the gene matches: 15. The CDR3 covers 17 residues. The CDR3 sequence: CASSLTPDRRRKETQYF. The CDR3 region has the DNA TGTGCCAGCAGCCTTACGCCGGACAGGCGTCGAAAAGAGACCCAGTACTTC.

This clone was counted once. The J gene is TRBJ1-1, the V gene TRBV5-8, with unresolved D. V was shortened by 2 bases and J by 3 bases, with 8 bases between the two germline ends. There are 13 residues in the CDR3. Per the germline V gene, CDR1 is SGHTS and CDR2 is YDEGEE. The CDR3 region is CASSLISDTEAFF. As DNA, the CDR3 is TGTGCCAGCAGCTTAATCTCGGACACTGAAGCTTTCTTT.

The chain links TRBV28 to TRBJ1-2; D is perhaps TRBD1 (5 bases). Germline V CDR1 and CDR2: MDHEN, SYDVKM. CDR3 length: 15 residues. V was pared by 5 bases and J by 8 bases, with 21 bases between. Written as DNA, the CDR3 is TGTGCCAGCAGTCCCGCGGAAGGGACGATGGGCGGCTACACCTTC. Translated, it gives CASSPAEGTMGGYTF.

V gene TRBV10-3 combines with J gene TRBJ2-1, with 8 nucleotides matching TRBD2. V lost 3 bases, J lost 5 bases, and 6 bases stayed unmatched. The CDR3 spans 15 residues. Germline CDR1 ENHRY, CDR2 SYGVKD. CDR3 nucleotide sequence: TGTGCCATCAGTGATTCCCCGGGAGGGGACAATGAGCAGTTCTTC. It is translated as CAISDSPGGDNEQFF.

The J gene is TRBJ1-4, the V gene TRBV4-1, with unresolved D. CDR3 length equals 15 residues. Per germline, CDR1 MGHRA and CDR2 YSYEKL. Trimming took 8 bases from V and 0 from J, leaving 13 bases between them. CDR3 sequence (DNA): TGCGCCAGCGGCAACCCCTGGGCAACTAATGAAAAACTGTTTTTT. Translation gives CASGNPWATNEKLFF.

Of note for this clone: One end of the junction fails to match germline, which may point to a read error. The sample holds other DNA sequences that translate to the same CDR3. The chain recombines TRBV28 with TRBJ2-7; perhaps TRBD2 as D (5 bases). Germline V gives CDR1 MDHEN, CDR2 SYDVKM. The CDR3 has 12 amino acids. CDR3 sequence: CASSSDYYEQYF. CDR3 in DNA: TGTGCTAGCAGTTCCGACTACTACGAGCAGTACTTC.

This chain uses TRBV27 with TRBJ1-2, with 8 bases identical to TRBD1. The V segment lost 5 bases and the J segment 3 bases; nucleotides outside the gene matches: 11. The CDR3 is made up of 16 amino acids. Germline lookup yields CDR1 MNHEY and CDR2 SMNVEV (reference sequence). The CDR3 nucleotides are TGTGCCAGCAGTCCGCACCGGGACAGGCTTTACTATGGCTACACCTTC. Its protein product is CASSPHRDRLYYGYTF.

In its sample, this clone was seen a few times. In DNA form, the CDR3 reads TGTGCCGGCGCGAGGGACTTCGCCAATGAAAAACTGTTTTTT. Translating gives CAGARDFANEKLFF. The genes are TRBV30 and TRBJ1-4; perhaps TRBD1 as D (5 bases). Trimming removed 8 bases from V and 5 bases from J, with 18 bases in between. Germline values: CDR1 GTSNPN, CDR2 SVGIG (reference sequence). The CDR3 runs 14 residues.

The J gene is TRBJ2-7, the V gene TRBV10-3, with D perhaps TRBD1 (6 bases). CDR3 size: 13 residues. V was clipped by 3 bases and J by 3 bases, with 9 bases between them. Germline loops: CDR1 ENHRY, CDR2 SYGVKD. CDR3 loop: CAISDYRDYEQYF. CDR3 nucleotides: TGTGCCATCAGTGATTACAGGGACTACGAGCAGTACTTC.

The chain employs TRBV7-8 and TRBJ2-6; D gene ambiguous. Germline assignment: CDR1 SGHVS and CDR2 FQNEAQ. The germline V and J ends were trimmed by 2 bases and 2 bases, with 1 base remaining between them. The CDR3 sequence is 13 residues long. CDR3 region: CASSLPGANVLTF. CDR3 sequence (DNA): TGTGCCAGCAGCTTACCTGGGGCCAACGTCCTGACTTTC. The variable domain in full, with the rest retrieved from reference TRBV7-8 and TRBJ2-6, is GAGVSQSPRYKVAKRGQDVALRCDPISGHVSLFWYQQALGQGPEFLTYFQNEAQLDKSGLPSDRFFAERPEGSVSTLKIQRTQQEDSAVYLCASSLPGANVLTFGAGSRLTVL.

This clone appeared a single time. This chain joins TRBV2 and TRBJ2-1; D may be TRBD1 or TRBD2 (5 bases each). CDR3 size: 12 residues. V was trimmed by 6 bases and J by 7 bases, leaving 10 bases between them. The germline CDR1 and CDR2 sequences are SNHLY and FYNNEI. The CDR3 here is CASSQEGNEQFF. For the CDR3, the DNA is TGTGCCAGCAGCCAAGAGGGGAATGAGCAGTTCTTC.

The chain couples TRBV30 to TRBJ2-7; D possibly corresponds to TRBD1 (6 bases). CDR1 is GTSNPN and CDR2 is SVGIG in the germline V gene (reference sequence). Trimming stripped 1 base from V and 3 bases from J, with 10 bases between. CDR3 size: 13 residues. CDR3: CAWSGVGGYEQYF. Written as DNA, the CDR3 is TGTGCCTGGAGTGGCGTAGGGGGCTACGAGCAGTACTTC.

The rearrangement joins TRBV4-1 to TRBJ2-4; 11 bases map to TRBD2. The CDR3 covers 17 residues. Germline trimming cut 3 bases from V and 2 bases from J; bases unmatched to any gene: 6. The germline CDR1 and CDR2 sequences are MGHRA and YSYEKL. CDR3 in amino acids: CASSHLLAGDSKNIQYF. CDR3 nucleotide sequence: TGCGCCAGCAGCCACTTACTAGCGGGAGACTCCAAAAACATTCAGTACTTC.

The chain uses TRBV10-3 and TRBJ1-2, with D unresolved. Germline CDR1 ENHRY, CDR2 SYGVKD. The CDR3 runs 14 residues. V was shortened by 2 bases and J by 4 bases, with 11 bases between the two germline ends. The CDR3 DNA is TGTGCCATCAGTGAGCCGATCGGATCCTATGGCTACACCTTC. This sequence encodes CAISEPIGSYGYTF.

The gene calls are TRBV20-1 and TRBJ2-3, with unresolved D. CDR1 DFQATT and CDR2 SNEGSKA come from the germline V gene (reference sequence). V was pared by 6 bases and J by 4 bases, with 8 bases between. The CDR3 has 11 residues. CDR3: CSAGTADTQYF. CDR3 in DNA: TGCAGTGCCGGTACTGCAGATACGCAGTATTTT.

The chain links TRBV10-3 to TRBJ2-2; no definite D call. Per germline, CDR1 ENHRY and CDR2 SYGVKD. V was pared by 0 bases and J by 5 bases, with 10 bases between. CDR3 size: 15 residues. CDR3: CAISESSIITGELFF. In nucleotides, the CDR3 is TGTGCCATCAGTGAGTCGAGTATTATTACCGGGGAGCTGTTTTTT.

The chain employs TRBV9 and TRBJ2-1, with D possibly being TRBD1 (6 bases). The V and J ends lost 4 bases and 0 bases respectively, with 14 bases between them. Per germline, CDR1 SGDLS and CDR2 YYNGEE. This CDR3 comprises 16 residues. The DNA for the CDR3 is TGTGCCAGCAGCCCACGAGGGGGAAGCTCCTACAATGAGCAGTTCTTC. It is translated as CASSPRGGSSYNEQFF.

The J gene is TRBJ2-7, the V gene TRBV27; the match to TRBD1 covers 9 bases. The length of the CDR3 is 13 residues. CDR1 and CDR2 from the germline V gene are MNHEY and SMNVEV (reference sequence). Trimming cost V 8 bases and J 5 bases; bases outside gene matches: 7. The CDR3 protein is CASGNRGLDEQYF. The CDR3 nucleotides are TGTGCCAGCGGAAACAGGGGGCTTGACGAGCAGTACTTC.

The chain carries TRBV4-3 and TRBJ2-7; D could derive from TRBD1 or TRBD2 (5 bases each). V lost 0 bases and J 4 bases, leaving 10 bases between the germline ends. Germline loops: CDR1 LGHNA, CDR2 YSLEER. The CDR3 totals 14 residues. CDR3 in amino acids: CASSQDQGGYEQYF. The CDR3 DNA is TGCGCCAGCAGCCAAGATCAGGGCGGGTACGAGCAGTACTTC.

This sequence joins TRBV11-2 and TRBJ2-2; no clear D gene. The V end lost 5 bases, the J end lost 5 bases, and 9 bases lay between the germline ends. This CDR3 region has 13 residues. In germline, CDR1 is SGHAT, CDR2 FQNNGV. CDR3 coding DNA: TGTGCCAGCAGCCCCTTGGGGACCGGGGAGCTGTTTTTT. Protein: CASSPLGTGELFF.

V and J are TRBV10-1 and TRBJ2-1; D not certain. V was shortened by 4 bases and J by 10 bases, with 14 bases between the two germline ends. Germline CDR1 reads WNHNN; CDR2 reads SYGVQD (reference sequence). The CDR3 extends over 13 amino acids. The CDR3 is CASSAIQDPEQFF. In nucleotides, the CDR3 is TGCGCCAGCAGTGCGATTCAAGACCCCGAGCAGTTCTTC.

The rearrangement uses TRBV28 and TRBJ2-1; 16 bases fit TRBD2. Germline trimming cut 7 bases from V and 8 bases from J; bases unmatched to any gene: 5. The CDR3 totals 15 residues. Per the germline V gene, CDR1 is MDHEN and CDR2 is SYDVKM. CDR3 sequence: CASTAGTSGRDEQFF. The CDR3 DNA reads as TGTGCCAGCACTGCCGGGACTAGCGGGAGGGATGAGCAGTTCTTC.

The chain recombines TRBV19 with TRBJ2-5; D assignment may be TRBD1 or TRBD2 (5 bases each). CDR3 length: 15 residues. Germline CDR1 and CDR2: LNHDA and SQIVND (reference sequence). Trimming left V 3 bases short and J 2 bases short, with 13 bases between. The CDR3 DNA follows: TGTGCCAGTAGTATCGGGGCAGATTATCAAGAGACCCAGTACTTC. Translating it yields CASSIGADYQETQYF.

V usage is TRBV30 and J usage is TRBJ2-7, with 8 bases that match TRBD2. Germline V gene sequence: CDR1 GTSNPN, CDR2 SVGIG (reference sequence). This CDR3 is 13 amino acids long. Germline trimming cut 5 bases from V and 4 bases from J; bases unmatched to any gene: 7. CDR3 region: CAWSPGGVYEQYF. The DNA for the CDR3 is TGTGCCTGGTCCCCCGGGGGGGTTTACGAGCAGTACTTC. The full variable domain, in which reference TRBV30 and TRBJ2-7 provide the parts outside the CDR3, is SQTIHQWPATLVQPVGSPLSLECTVEGTSNPNLYWYRQAAGRGLQLLFYSVGIGQISSEVPQNLSASRPQDRQFILSSKKLLLSDSGFYLCAWSPGGVYEQYFGPGTRLTVT.

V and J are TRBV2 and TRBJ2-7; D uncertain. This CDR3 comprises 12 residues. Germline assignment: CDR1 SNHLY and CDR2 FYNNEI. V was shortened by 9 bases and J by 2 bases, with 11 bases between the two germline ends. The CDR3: CASTLSTYEQYF. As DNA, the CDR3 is TGTGCCAGTACACTGAGTACCTACGAGCAGTACTTC.

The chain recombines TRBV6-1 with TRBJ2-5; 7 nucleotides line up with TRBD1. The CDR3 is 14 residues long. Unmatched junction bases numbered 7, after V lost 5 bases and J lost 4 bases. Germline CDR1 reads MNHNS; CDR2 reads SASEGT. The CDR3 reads CASSPVRGLETQYF. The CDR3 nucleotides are TGTGCCAGCAGTCCGGTTAGGGGGCTAGAGACCCAGTACTTC.

The CDR3 loop is CASSFGGKGNEQFF. CDR3 nucleotides: TGTGCCAGCAGCTTTGGAGGGAAGGGGAATGAGCAGTTCTTC. The chain recombines TRBV11-3 with TRBJ2-1, with D possibly matching TRBD2 (6 bases). The CDR3 totals 14 residues. Germline CDR1 and CDR2: SGHNT and YENEEA. The germline V and J ends were trimmed by 3 bases and 7 bases, with 13 bases remaining between them.

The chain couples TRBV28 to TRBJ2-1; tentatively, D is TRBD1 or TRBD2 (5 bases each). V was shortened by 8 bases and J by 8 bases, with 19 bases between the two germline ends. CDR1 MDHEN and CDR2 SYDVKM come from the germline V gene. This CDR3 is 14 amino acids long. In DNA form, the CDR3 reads TGTGCCAGCTTACCCCCGGGACGCCGGGATGAGCAGTTCTTC. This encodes CASLPPGRRDEQFF.

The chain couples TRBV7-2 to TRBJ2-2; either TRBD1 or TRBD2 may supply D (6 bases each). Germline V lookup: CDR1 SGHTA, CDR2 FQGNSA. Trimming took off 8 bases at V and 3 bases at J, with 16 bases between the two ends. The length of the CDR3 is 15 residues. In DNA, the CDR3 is TGTGCCAGCCGCCACGGGGGACAAGACACCGGGGAGCTGTTTTTT. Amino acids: CASRHGGQDTGELFF. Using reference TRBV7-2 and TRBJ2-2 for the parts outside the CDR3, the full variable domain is GAGVSQSPSNKVTEKGKDVELRCDPISGHTALYWYRQSLGQGLEFLIYFQGNSAPDKSGLPSDRFSAERTGGSVSTLTIQRTQQEDSAVYLCASRHGGQDTGELFFGEGSRLTVL.